This entry features one T cell receptor beta chain sequence. The target of this receptor is not known. No base-level quality is on record; no much larger clone is a single base apart. The method behind the library was the immunoSEQ multiplex PCR assay. TCRdb provides this immuneACCESS table in a form limited to in-frame rearrangements. Some clones are lacking; in checked studies, under half of them reflect an unresolved V gene, and why the rest are absent is not known. The sample table shows roughly 100,000 clones, and around 80% are seen once. The ten largest clones represent roughly 23% of the sample. These data come from a study of radiotherapy plus CTLA-4 blockade in lung cancer (dated by TCRdb to 2016 to 2019). Background on the whole study: Objective responses were observed in roughly a sixth of enrolled patients, and disease control was achieved in around 30%. Beyond this particular receptor, the publication reports: The strongest predictors of response, as reported, were early dynamic changes in blood T cell clones along with a rise in serum interferon-beta after radiation. After treatment with radiotherapy and ipilimumab, TCR clones that originated in tumors expanded in peripheral blood.

Sequences SGHVS (CDR1) and FNYEAQ (CDR2) are obtained from the germline V gene. Relative to germline, V is 5 bases shorter and J is 1 base shorter, with 14 bases between their ends. From the cysteine through the phenylalanine, the CDR3 covers 16 amino acids. Only the CDR3 portion is preserved as DNA: 48 bases, with reading frame beginning at the first base. The study tested focal radiation therapy combined with CTLA-4 blockade (ipilimumab) in patients with chemo-refractory metastatic non-small-cell lung cancer. Sequences were derived from peripheral blood, sampled from a patient treated with radiotherapy plus ipilimumab. Recombination linked TRBV7-6 to TRBJ2-2, and TRBD1 may be the D gene, going by 6 matching bases. This clonotype originated in a human donor with non-small cell lung cancer that progressed on radiotherapy plus ipilimumab. The encoded CDR3 is CASSTTTGLNTGELFF. The DNA sequence is given as TGTGCCAGCAGCACCACGACAGGTTTGAACACCGGGGAGCTGTTTTTT.